The 32 T cell receptor beta chains below all came from one sample that was sequenced in a study of prognosis after radiotherapy for stage I lung cancer. Two-round multiplex PCR amplified TCR beta CDR3 from genomic DNA. Primers (each specific to one TRBV or TRBJ gene) were used in first-round PCR. TCRdb used MiXCR to reprocess the multiplex PCR reads, holding one entry per CDR3 protein. The sample has some 36,000 distinct CDR3 sequences, around 22% seen once. Sequencing used PBMCs, obtained before or after stereotactic body radiation therapy (not recorded which). These receptors came from a donor over 45 with non-small cell lung cancer.

This clonotype was detected many times. The chain carries TRBV20-1 and TRBJ2-2; 15 bases agree with TRBD2. CDR1 and CDR2 (germline): DFQATT, SNEGSKA (reference sequence). The CDR3 is made up of 16 amino acids. The trim removed 6 bases at V and 4 bases at J, leaving 6 bases unmatched. The CDR3 spells CSARTSGGAGTGELFF. CDR3 in DNA: TGCAGTGCCAGGACTAGCGGGGGGGCCGGCACCGGGGAGCTGTTTTTT.

This clonotype was seen ten or more times. The chain combines TRBV5-6 with TRBJ2-1; the D is unclear. This CDR3 region has 15 residues. Trimming took 4 bases from V and 0 from J, leaving 11 bases between them. CDR1 is SGHDT and CDR2 is YYEEEE in the germline V gene. CDR3 sequence: CASSRTESSYNEQFF. DNA of the CDR3: TGTGCCAGCAGCCGGACGGAGAGCTCCTACAATGAGCAGTTCTTC. Looking up the rest from reference TRBV5-6 and TRBJ2-1 gives the full variable domain: DAGVTQSPTHLIKTRGQQVTLRCSPKSGHDTVSWYQQALGQGPQFIFQYYEEEERQRGNFPDRFSGHQFPNYSSELNVNALLLGDSALYLCASSRTESSYNEQFFGPGTRLTVL.

At least ten counts were recorded for this clonotype. This chain joins TRBV19 and TRBJ2-3; 8 positions match TRBD1. The CDR3 totals 16 residues. Germline CDR1 and CDR2: LNHDA and SQIVND (reference sequence). V shed 3 bases and J 0 bases; nucleotides not matched to a gene: 5. In DNA, the CDR3 is TGTGCCAGTAGTATTCGGACAGGGCCTAGCACAGATACGCAGTATTTT. This codes for CASSIRTGPSTDTQYF.

This clonotype was seen repeatedly, ten times or more. The chain is built from TRBV5-1 and TRBJ1-2; the match to TRBD1 covers 7 bases. The CDR3 is 16 residues long. The V gene end was trimmed by 4 bases and the J gene end by 4 bases; junction bases not matched to a gene: 13. Germline values: CDR1 SGHRS, CDR2 YFSETQ. CDR3 bases: TGCGCCAGCAGCAAAGATAACGCAGGGGGATCCTATGGCTACACCTTC. Amino acids: CASSKDNAGGSYGYTF.

This clonotype has ten or more counts. J is TRBJ2-7 and V is TRBV5-1; perhaps TRBD2 as D (5 bases). Trimming took off 0 bases at V and 11 bases at J, with 18 bases between the two ends. Germline CDR1 reads SGHRS; CDR2 reads YFSETQ. This CDR3 contains 14 residues. The CDR3 reads CASSLAGSLAEEYF. CDR3 coding DNA: TGCGCCAGCAGCTTGGCCGGCAGCCTAGCCGAAGAGTACTTC.

This clonotype has a count of ten or more. The chain employs TRBV28 and TRBJ1-5, with TRBD1 matching over 12 bases. The CDR3 is 17 residues long. The V segment lost 6 bases and the J segment 2 bases; nucleotides outside the gene matches: 8. Germline CDR1 MDHEN, CDR2 SYDVKM. The CDR3 nucleotides read TGTGCCAGCAGAACTTCGGGACAGGGGGCAGGCAATCAGCCCCAGCATTTT. Its protein product is CASRTSGQGAGNQPQHF.

This clonotype was counted at least ten times. The chain couples TRBV6-1 to TRBJ2-1, with 9 bases identical to TRBD2. CDR1 MNHNS and CDR2 SASEGT come from the germline V gene. This CDR3 region has 16 residues. V lost 2 bases to trimming and J lost 6 bases; unmatched junction nucleotides: 8. The CDR3 protein is CASSEIAGVGFNEQFF. The CDR3 coding sequence is TGTGCCAGCAGTGAAATAGCGGGAGTGGGGTTCAATGAGCAGTTCTTC.

This clonotype was seen ten or more times. This sequence joins TRBV27 and TRBJ2-2, with 8 bases lining up with TRBD2. The CDR3 is 15 amino acids. Germline values: CDR1 MNHEY, CDR2 SMNVEV (reference sequence). The junction had 4 bases not matched to a gene; V was cut back by 6 bases and J by 1 base. The CDR3 nucleotides read TGTGCCAGCAGGTCCGGGACTAGGAACACCGGGGAGCTGTTTTTT. It specifies CASRSGTRNTGELFF.

This clonotype was found many times. This chain joins TRBV20-1 and TRBJ1-1, with 7 bases aligning to TRBD1. After removal of 0 bases from V and 4 bases from J, the junction contained 11 bases not matched to a gene. This CDR3 region has 16 residues. Germline values: CDR1 DFQATT, CDR2 SNEGSKA (reference sequence). For the CDR3, the DNA is TGCAGTGCTAGAGATGTTAATAGGGGGCATGGCACTGAAGCTTTCTTT. Its protein product is CSARDVNRGHGTEAFF.

This clonotype came up many times. The rearrangement uses TRBV5-5 and TRBJ1-2, with 8 bases that match TRBD1. V gave up 4 bases and J gave up 8 bases; unmatched junction bases: 10. CDR1 SGHKS and CDR2 YYEKEE come from the germline V gene (reference sequence). The CDR3 runs to 14 residues. The CDR3 DNA follows: TGTGCCAGCAGCGCCACCACAGGGGGAGGCGGCTACACCTTC. It translates to CASSATTGGGGYTF.

This clonotype came up many times. The rearrangement uses TRBV18 and TRBJ2-1; 10 nucleotides align to TRBD2. The V segment lost 3 bases and the J segment 8 bases; nucleotides outside the gene matches: 10. Looked up from germline, CDR1 is KGHSH and CDR2 is LQKENI. The CDR3 sequence is 16 residues long. The CDR3 sequence is CASSPEMGTSADEQFF. The CDR3 bases are TGTGCCAGCTCACCTGAAATGGGGACTAGCGCCGATGAGCAGTTCTTC.

This clonotype appeared many times. This rearrangement joins TRBV11-2 to TRBJ1-1; tentatively, D is TRBD1 (6 bases). The V gene's germline CDR1 is SGHAT and CDR2 FQNNGV. V gave up 5 bases and J gave up 4 bases, with 17 bases separating them. The CDR3 sequence is 15 residues long. The CDR3 is CASSRTGGLGTEAFF. The CDR3 bases are TGTGCCAGCAGCAGAACGGGGGGGCTGGGCACTGAAGCTTTCTTT.

Remarks on this clonotype: This likely came from a read error, as a far larger clone is one base away. This chain links TRBV6-9 with TRBJ1-2, with TRBD1 matching 7 bases. Germline CDR1 and CDR2: MNHGY and SVAAGI. The CDR3 is made up of 15 amino acids. Trimming at V came to 3 bases and at J to 6 bases, leaving 10 bases not matched to a gene. CDR3 nucleotides: TGTGCCAGCAGTTACATAAGGGACAGCCCCAATGGCTACACCTTC. Its protein is CASSYIRDSPNGYTF.

This clonotype appeared many times. The V and J genes are TRBV30 and TRBJ2-2; 9 positions agree with TRBD1. The CDR3 totals 16 residues. V trimming: 1 base; J trimming: 5 bases; junction bases outside the gene matches: 8. Germline CDR1 is GTSNPN and CDR2 is SVGIG (reference sequence). CDR3 DNA: TGTGCCTGGAGTGCAGGGACAGGGAGTGGGACCGGGGAGCTGTTTTTT. Amino acid sequence: CAWSAGTGSGTGELFF. Combining the CDR3 with reference TRBV30 and TRBJ2-2 gives the whole variable domain SQTIHQWPATLVQPVGSPLSLECTVEGTSNPNLYWYRQAAGRGLQLLFYSVGIGQISSEVPQNLSASRPQDRQFILSSKKLLLSDSGFYLCAWSAGTGSGTGELFFGEGSRLTVL.

A single count supports this clonotype. With a much larger clone just one base away, this may be a read error. Here the CDR3 omits its conserved ending phenylalanine or tryptophan, so a read error is the likely source. The chain couples TRBV20-1 to TRBJ2-7, with D perhaps TRBD1 or TRBD2 (6 bases each). Trimming cost V 7 bases and J 6 bases, with 16 bases left between them. This CDR3 has 12 amino acids. The V gene's germline CDR1 is DFQATT and CDR2 SNEGSKA (reference sequence). In nucleotides, the CDR3 is TGCAGTGAAGGGGGGCTTCGGGCCGAGCAGTACCTC. Its translation is CSEGGLRAEQYL.

This clonotype was seen ten or more times. This may stem from a read error, because a much larger clone lies one nucleotide away. V and J are TRBV28 and TRBJ2-1, with 7 bases that match TRBD1. The V gene end was trimmed by 2 bases and the J gene end by 2 bases; junction bases not matched to a gene: 15. Germline assignment: CDR1 MDHEN and CDR2 SYDVKM. The CDR3 contains 19 residues. The DNA for the CDR3 is TGTGCCAGCAGTTTAGGTGCTTCGGCGAACAGGGGCCCCTACAATGAGCAGTTCTTC. Translated: CASSLGASANRGPYNEQFF.

This clonotype was detected ten times or more. V gene TRBV5-1 combines with J gene TRBJ1-6; TRBD1 might be the D (5 bases). CDR3 length equals 15 residues. CDR1 and CDR2 (germline): SGHRS, YFSETQ. Trimming stripped 5 bases from V and 5 bases from J, with 14 bases between. The CDR3 sequence: CASSLGTADNSPLHF. The CDR3, as DNA: TGCGCCAGCAGTCTCGGGACGGCTGATAATTCACCCCTCCACTTT.

This clonotype was recorded many times. The J gene is TRBJ2-3, the V gene TRBV9, with a possible D match to TRBD2 (5 bases). The CDR3 covers 19 residues. The V gene lost 0 bases and the J gene lost 4 bases, with 24 bases spanning the gap. The germline V gene has CDR1 SGDLS and CDR2 YYNGEE. DNA for the CDR3: TGTGCCAGCAGCGTAGCCCCGCTGACTACCACCCTCAAGGCAGATACGCAGTATTTT. It translates to CASSVAPLTTTLKADTQYF.

This sequence joins TRBV10-3 and TRBJ1-1, with 7 bases fitting TRBD1. Losses at the gene ends were 6 bases for V and 3 bases for J; bases not matched to a gene: 10. Germline CDR1 and CDR2: ENHRY and SYGVKD. The CDR3 is made up of 15 amino acids. The chain's CDR3 is CAIRAQGLKDTEAFF. The DNA for the CDR3 is TGTGCCATCAGGGCACAGGGGCTCAAAGACACTGAAGCTTTCTTT.

This clonotype was detected many times. The genes are TRBV28 and TRBJ1-3; D is ambiguous. The germline V gene has CDR1 MDHEN and CDR2 SYDVKM. The length of the CDR3 is 11 residues. V was pared by 10 bases and J by 3 bases, with 7 bases between. The chain's CDR3 is CATNNGNTIYF. In nucleotides, the CDR3 is TGTGCCACTAACAATGGAAACACCATATATTTT.

A few counts support this clonotype. Since a much larger clone is just one base distant, this may be a read error. The gene calls are TRBV13 and TRBJ1-2, with 7 bases that match TRBD1. Germline CDR1 PRHDT, CDR2 FYEKMQ (reference sequence). V lost 5 bases to trimming and J lost 3 bases; unmatched junction nucleotides: 15. CDR3 length: 17 residues. The CDR3 region is CASSRGGTEGPYYGYTF. CDR3 in DNA: TGTGCCAGCAGCCGTGGGGGGACAGAGGGACCATACTATGGCTACACCTTC.

Remarks on this clonotype: This likely came from a read error, as a far larger clone is one base away. V gene TRBV6-1 combines with J gene TRBJ2-1; 9 bases fit TRBD1. The J segment lost 10 bases and the V segment lost 7 bases, leaving 14 bases of the junction unmatched. Germline lookup yields CDR1 MNHNS and CDR2 SASEGT. The CDR3 sequence is 15 residues long. CDR3 nucleotides: TGTGCCAGCACCCTGACCGGGACAGGGAGCTACGAGCAGTTCTTC. Amino acids: CASTLTGTGSYEQFF.

By frequency in the sample, this clonotype is medium-sized. One junction end disagrees with the germline gene, perhaps due to a read error. This chain joins TRBV20-1 and TRBJ1-6; no reliable D call. This CDR3 is built from 13 residues. Germline CDR1 DFQATT, CDR2 SNEGSKA (reference sequence). The CDR3 region has the DNA TGCAGTGCTAGAGATTTCGCGGGCACCAAGGTCTACTTT. Amino acid sequence: CSARDFAGTKVYF.

This clonotype was detected ten times or more. The chain has TRBV2 and TRBJ1-5, with D possibly being TRBD1 (6 bases). From germline, CDR1 is SNHLY and CDR2 FYNNEI. Trimming took off 5 bases at V and 2 bases at J, with 10 bases between the two ends. CDR3 length equals 14 residues. The CDR3 nucleotides read TGTGCCAGCAGTACACAGGGTGGCAATCAGCCCCAGCATTTT. Its translation is CASSTQGGNQPQHF.

This clonotype was counted many times. The rearrangement joins TRBV27 to TRBJ2-7; unclear D gene. Trimming shortened V by 3 bases and J by 0 bases, and 12 bases separated the two germline ends. In germline, CDR1 is MNHEY, CDR2 SMNVEV (reference sequence). CDR3 length: 15 residues. The CDR3 DNA reads TGTGCCAGCAGTTTTACAGTCCTTGGCTCCTACGAGCAGTACTTC. Its translation: CASSFTVLGSYEQYF.

The chain has TRBV20-1 and TRBJ1-1; maybe TRBD1 (5 bases). The CDR3 runs to 13 residues. From germline, CDR1 is DFQATT and CDR2 SNEGSKA (reference sequence). The V gene lost 2 bases and the J gene lost 5 bases, with 12 bases spanning the gap. The CDR3 sequence is CSARQGLGTEAFF. The CDR3 DNA reads as TGCAGTGCTAGACAGGGTTTAGGTACTGAAGCTTTCTTT.

V usage is TRBV6-5 and J usage is TRBJ2-3; 9 bases are a match to TRBD2. The trim removed 0 bases at V and 3 bases at J, leaving 10 bases unmatched. This CDR3 is 18 amino acids long. CDR1 and CDR2 from the germline V gene are MNHEY and SVGAGI. The CDR3 DNA reads TGTGCCAGCAGTTACTCGAGGGTCAGCGGGAGGATGACAGATACGCAGTATTTT. Translated, it gives CASSYSRVSGRMTDTQYF.

This clonotype appeared many times. The genes are TRBV15 and TRBJ2-5; 11 bases are shared with TRBD2. CDR1 is LNHNV, CDR2 YYDKDF, per germline (reference sequence). The CDR3 totals 19 residues. Trimming at V came to 1 base and at J to 0 bases, leaving 10 bases not matched to a gene. CDR3: CATSRVLLAGAPNQETQYF. For the CDR3, the DNA is TGTGCCACCAGCAGAGTCTTACTAGCGGGGGCGCCCAACCAAGAGACCCAGTACTTC. The whole variable domain, filled in from reference TRBV15 and TRBJ2-5, reads DAMVIQNPRYQVTQFGKPVTLSCSQTLNHNVMYWYQQKSSQAPKLLFHYYDKDFNNEADTPDNFQSRRPNTSFCFLDIRSPGLGDTAMYLCATSRVLLAGAPNQETQYFGPGTRLLVL.

With regard to this clonotype: A much larger clone differs from this one at a single base, so this may be a read error. V is TRBV2 and J is TRBJ2-5, with a tentative D call TRBD2 (6 bases). CDR1 and CDR2 (germline): SNHLY, FYNNEI. This CDR3 is 12 amino acids long. This chain's CDR3 is CTSRVGGETQYF. CDR3 nucleotide sequence: TGTACCAGCAGGGTCGGGGGTGAGACCCAGTACTTC.

On this clonotype: An end of the junction differs from the germline gene, which may be a read error. This chain uses TRBV12-3 or TRBV12-4 with TRBJ1-1; D is undetermined. The CDR3 is 13 amino acids. The CDR3 DNA is TGTGCCAGCAGTTTAGGATATAACACTGAAGCTTTCTTC. This sequence encodes CASSLGYNTEAFF.

As regards this clonotype: This likely traces to a read error, being one base from a far larger clone. V usage is TRBV6-9 and J usage is TRBJ1-4; TRBD1 is a possible D gene (5 bases). Looked up from germline, CDR1 is MNHGY and CDR2 is SVAAGI. This CDR3 region has 12 residues. This CDR3 reads CVSSHGKGRLFF. In DNA form, the CDR3 reads TGTGTCAGCAGCCACGGGAAGGGGAGACTGTTTTTT.

A remark on this clonotype: A much more abundant neighbour one base away suggests this may be a read error. The gene calls are TRBV18 and TRBJ1-5; TRBD1 is a possible D gene (6 bases). The CDR3 spans 16 residues. In germline, CDR1 is KGHSH, CDR2 LQKENI. The CDR3 coding sequence is TGTGCCAACTCACCCCAGGGACACCAGAGCAATCAGCCCCAGCATTTT. It translates to CANSPQGHQSNQPQHF.